This T cell receptor beta chain was identified during a study of T-cell memory formation after mild COVID-19. TCRdb re-analysed the 5' RACE reads in MiXCR, keeping a single row per CDR3 protein. The sample carries about 350,000 distinct CDR3 sequences, 14% recorded once. Germline CDR1 is SQVTM and CDR2 is ANQGSEA. The length of the CDR3 is 16 residues. Germline trimming cut 0 bases from V and 2 bases from J; bases unmatched to any gene: 5. The V and J genes are TRBV29-1 and TRBJ2-1; 9 bases are a match to TRBD1. This receptor was obtained from a man younger than 30 who had mild COVID-19 (a few samples of this study predate the infection). Cell type and time point are not known. The material sequenced was PBMCs or a T cell subset sorted from them (not recorded which). The CDR3 DNA sequence: TGCAGCGTTGAAGAGAGGAGACAGGGGGCCTACAATGAGCAGTTCTTC. It specifies CSVEERRQGAYNEQFF.